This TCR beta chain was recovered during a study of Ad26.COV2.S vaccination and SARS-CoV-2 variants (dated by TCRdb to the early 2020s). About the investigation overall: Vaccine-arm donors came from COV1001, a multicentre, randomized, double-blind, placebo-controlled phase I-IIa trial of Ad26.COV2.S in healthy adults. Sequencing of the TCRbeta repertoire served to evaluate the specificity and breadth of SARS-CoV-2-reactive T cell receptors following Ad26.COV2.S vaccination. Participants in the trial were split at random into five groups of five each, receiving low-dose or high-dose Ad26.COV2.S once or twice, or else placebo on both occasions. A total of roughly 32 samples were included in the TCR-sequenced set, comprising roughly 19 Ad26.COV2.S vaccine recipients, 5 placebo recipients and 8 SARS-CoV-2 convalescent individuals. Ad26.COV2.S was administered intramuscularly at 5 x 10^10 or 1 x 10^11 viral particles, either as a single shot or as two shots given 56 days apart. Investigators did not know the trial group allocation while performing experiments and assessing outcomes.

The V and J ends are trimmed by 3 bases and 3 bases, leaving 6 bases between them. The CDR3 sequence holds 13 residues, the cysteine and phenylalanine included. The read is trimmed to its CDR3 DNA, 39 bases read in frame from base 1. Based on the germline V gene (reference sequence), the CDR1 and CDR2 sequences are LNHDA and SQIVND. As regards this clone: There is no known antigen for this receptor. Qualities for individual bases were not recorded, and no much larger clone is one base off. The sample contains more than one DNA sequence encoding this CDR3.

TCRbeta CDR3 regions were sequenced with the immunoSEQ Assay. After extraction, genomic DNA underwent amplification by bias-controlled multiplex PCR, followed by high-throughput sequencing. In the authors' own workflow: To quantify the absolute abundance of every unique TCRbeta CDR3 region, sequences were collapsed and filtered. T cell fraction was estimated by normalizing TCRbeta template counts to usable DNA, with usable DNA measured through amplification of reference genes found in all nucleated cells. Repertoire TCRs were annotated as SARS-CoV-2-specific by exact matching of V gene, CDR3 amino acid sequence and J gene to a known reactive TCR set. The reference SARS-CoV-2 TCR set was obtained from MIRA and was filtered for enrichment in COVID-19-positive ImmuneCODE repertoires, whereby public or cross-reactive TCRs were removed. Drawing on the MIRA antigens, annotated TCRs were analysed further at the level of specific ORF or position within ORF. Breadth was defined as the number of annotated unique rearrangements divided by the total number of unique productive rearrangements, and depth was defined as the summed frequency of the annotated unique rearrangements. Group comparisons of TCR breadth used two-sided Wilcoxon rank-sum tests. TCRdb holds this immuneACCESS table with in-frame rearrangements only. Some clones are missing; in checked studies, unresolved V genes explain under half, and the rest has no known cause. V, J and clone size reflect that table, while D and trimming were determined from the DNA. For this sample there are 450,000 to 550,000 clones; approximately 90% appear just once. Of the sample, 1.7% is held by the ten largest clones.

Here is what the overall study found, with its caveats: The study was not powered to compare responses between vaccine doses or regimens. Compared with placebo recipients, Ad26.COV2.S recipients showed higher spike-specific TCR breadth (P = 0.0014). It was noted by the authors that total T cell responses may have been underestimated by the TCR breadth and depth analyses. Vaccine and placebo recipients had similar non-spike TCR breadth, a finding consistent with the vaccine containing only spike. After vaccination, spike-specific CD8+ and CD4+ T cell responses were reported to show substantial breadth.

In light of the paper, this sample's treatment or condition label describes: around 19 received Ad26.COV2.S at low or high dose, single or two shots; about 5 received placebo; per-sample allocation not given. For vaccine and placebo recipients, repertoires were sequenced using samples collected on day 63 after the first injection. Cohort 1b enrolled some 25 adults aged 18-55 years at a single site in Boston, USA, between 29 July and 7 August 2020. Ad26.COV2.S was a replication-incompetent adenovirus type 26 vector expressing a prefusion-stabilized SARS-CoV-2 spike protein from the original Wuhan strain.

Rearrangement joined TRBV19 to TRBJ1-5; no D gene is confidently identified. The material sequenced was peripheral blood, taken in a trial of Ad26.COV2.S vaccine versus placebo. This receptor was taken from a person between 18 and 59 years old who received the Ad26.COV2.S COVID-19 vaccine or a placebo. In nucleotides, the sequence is TGTGCCAGTAGTATCCGATACAATCAGCCCCAGCATTTT. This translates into CASSIRYNQPQHF.